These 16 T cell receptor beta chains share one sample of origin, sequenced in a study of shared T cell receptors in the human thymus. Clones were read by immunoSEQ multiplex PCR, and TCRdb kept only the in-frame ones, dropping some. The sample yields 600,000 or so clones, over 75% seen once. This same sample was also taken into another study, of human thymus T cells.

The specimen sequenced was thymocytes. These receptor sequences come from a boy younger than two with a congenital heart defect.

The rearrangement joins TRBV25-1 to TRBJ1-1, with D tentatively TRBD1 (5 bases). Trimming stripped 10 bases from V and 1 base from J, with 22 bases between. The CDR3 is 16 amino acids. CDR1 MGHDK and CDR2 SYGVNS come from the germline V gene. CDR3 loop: CATIWGGSIWNTEAFF. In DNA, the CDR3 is TGTGCCACCATCTGGGGGGGTTCGATATGGAACACTGAAGCTTTCTTT.

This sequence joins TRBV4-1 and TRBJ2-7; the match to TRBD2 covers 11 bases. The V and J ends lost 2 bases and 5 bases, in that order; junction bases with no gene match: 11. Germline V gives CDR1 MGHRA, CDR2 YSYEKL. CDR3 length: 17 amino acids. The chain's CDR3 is CASSQRIAGGPRDEQYF. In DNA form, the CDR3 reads TGCGCCAGCAGCCAACGTATAGCGGGAGGGCCTAGGGACGAGCAGTACTTC.

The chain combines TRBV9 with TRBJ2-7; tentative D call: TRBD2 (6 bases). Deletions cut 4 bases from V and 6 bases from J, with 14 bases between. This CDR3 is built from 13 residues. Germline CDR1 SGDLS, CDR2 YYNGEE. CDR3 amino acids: CASSPRLGGEQYF. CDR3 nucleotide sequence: TGTGCCAGCAGCCCCCGTCTCGGGGGCGAGCAGTACTTC.

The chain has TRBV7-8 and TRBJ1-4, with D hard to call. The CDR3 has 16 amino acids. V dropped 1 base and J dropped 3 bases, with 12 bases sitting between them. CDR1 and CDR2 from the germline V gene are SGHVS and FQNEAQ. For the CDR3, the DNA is TGTGCCAGCAGCTTAGACAGCCAGCGGGCTAATGAAAAACTGTTTTTT. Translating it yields CASSLDSQRANEKLFF.

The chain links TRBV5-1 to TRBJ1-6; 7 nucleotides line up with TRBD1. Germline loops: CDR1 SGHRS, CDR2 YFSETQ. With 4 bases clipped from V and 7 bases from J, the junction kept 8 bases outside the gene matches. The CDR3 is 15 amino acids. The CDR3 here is CASSLGDSGNSPLHF. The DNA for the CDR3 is TGCGCCAGCAGCCTAGGGGACAGTGGAAATTCACCCCTCCACTTT.

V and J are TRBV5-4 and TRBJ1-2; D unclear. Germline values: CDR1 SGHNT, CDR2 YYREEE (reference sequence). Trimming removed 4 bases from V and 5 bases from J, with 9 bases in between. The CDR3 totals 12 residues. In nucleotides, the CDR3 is TGTGCCAGCAGCGATGGCCAGTATGGCTACACCTTC. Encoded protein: CASSDGQYGYTF.

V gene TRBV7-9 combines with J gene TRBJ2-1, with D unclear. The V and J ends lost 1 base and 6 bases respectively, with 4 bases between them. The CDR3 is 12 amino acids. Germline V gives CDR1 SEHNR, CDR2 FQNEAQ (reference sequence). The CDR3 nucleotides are TGTGCCAGCAGCTTAGGGGCCAATGAGCAGTTCTTC. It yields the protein CASSLGANEQFF.

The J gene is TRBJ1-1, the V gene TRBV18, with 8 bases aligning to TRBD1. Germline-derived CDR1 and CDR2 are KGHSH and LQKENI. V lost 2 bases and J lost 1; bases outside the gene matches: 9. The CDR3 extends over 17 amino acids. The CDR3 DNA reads TGTGCCAGCTCACCAATTAAGATGACAGGGGAGAACACTGAAGCTTTCTTT. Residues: CASSPIKMTGENTEAFF.

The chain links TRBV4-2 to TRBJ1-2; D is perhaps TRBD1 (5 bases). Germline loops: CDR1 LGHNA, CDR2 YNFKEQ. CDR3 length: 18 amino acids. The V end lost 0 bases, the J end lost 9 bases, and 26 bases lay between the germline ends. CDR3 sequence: CASSQDEGRSLAISSYTF. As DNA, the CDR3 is TGTGCCAGCAGCCAAGATGAGGGGAGGAGCCTAGCTATTTCTAGCTACACCTTC.

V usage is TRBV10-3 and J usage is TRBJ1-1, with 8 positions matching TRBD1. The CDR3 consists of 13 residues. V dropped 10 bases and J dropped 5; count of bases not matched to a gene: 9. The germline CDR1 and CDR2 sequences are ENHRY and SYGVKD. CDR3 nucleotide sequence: TGTGCCACCCAGCTAACAGGGGGAACTGAAGCTTTCTTT. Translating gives CATQLTGGTEAFF.

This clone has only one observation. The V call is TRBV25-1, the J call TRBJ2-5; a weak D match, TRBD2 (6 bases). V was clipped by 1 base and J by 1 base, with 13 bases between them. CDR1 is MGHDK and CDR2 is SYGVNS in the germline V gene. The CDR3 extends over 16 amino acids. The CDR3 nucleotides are TGTGCCAGCAGTGAATCTAGGCGGGGCCCCCAAGAGACCCAGTACTTC. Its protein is CASSESRRGPQETQYF.

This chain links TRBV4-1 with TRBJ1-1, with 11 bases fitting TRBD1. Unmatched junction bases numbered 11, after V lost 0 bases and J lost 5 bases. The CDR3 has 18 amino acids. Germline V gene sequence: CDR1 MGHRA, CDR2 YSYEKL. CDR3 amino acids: CASSQDPGTGGAPTEAFF. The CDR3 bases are TGCGCCAGCAGCCAAGATCCCGGGACAGGGGGAGCACCTACTGAAGCTTTCTTT.

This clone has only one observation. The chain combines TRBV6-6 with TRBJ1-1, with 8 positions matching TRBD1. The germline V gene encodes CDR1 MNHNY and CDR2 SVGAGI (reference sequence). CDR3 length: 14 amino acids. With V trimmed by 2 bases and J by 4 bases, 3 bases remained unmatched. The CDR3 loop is CASSYPDRATEAFF. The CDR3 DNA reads TGTGCCAGCAGTTACCCGGACAGGGCCACTGAAGCTTTCTTT.

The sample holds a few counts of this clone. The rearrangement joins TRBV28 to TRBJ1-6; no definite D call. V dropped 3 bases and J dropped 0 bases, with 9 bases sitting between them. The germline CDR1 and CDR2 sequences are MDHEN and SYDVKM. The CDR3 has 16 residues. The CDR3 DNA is TGTGCCAGCAGTTTCACGGGGAGCTCCTATAATTCACCCCTCCACTTT. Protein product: CASSFTGSSYNSPLHF.

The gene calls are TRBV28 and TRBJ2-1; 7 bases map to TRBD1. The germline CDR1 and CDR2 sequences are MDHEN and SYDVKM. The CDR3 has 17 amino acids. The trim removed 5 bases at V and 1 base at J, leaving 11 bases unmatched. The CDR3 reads CASSPPTGQWSYNEQFF. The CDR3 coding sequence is TGTGCCAGCAGTCCACCTACGGGACAGTGGTCCTACAATGAGCAGTTCTTC.

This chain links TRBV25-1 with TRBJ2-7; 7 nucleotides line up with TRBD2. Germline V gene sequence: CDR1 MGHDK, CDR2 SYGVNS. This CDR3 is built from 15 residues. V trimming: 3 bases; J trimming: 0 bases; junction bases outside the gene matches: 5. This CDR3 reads CASSDLAESSYEQYF. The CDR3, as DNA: TGTGCCAGCAGTGACCTAGCGGAGAGCTCCTACGAGCAGTACTTC.